This entry concerns a single T cell receptor beta chain. V was pared by 4 bases and J by 2 bases, with 6 bases of the junction left unmatched. CDR1 is MDHEN, CDR2 SYDVKM, per germline. CDR3 length equals 16 residues. The data belong to a study of blood T cell repertoires in COVID-19. Study overall: T cells, B-cell-depleted T cells, or PBMCs provided the cDNA or gDNA that served as material.

The protocol was immunoSEQ multiplex PCR, while the TCRdb copy is restricted to in-frame clones and leaves out a portion. This table holds approximately 220,000 clones, around 88% found once. Sequencing was carried out using peripheral blood. This sequence was found in a woman aged 45 to 65 with acute or convalescent COVID-19. The V gene is TRBV28, the J gene TRBJ1-5; TRBD1 aligns across 9 bases. The CDR3 spells CASSSLTGGGNQPQHF. The CDR3 bases are TGTGCCAGCAGTTCGTTGACAGGGGGAGGCAATCAGCCCCAGCATTTT.